This T cell receptor beta chain derives from a study of CD8 T cells in Susac syndrome. RNA in amounts of roughly 0.5 to 1 ug was reverse transcribed with random hexamers. In TCRdb, the immunoSEQ multiplex PCR reads were re-called with MiXCR into one record per CDR3 protein. The table shows more than 80,000 distinct CDR3 sequences, with approximately 95% occurring only once. Trimming removed 5 bases at V and 4 bases at J, with 12 bases between. Germline CDR1 MNHEY, CDR2 SMNVEV (reference sequence). CDR3 length: 14 amino acids. The chain employs TRBV27 and TRBJ2-1; TRBD1 is a possible D gene (6 bases). The receptor's source is a human donor with Susac syndrome. What was sequenced was CD8+ T cells from PBMCs. The CDR3 loop is CASSLRQAYNEQFF. CDR3 coding DNA: TGTGCCAGCAGTCTGCGACAGGCTTACAATGAGCAGTTCTTC.